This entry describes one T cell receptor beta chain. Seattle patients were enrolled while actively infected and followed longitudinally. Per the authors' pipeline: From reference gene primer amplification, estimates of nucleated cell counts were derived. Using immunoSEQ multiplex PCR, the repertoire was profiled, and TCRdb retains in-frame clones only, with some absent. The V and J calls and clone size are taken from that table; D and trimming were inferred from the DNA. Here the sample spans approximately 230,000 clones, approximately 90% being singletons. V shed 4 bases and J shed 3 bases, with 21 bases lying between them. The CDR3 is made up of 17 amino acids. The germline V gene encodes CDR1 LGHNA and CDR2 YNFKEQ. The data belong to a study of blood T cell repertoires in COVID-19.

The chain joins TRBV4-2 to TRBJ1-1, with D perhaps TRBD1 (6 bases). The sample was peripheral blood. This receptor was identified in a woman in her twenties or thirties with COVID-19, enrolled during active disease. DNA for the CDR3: TGTGCCAGCAGCCCCAGGGGAGGGGCCGTTGTGGACACTGAAGCTTTCTTT. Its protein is CASSPRGGAVVDTEAFF.